The 11 T cell receptor beta chains below all came from one sample that was sequenced in a study of blood T cell repertoires in COVID-19. The data were produced by immunoSEQ multiplex PCR, yet TCRdb's version contains in-frame clones alone and is incomplete. The table has some 350,000 clones, over 75% seen once; the top ten hold about 2.7%. The sequencing sample was made of PBMCs or T cells enriched from blood (not recorded which). The receptors come from a woman younger than 45 who had recovered from COVID-19.

This chain joins TRBV19 and TRBJ1-5; TRBD1 aligns across 9 bases. Trimming took 9 bases from V and 0 from J; bases not matched to a gene: 9. CDR1 is LNHDA and CDR2 is SQIVND in the germline V gene (reference sequence). The CDR3 is 16 residues long. The CDR3 sequence: CASKDRGGYSNQPQHF. The CDR3 DNA follows: TGTGCCAGCAAAGACAGGGGGGGGTATAGCAATCAGCCCCAGCATTTT.

This chain uses TRBV18 with TRBJ1-3; D call uncertain. The CDR3 is 16 amino acids. Germline-derived CDR1 and CDR2 are KGHSH and LQKENI. V was trimmed by 0 bases and J by 0 bases, leaving 9 bases between them. CDR3 sequence reads: CASSPPSADSGNTIYF. In nucleotides, the CDR3 is TGTGCCAGCTCACCACCGTCAGCGGACTCTGGAAACACCATATATTTT.

This chain links TRBV7-9 with TRBJ2-2; TRBD2 aligns across 7 bases. V gave up 5 bases and J gave up 5 bases; unmatched junction bases: 8. The CDR3 length is 15 residues. Germline loops: CDR1 SEHNR, CDR2 FQNEAQ (reference sequence). This chain's CDR3 is CASSALGGSTGELFF. CDR3 sequence (DNA): TGTGCCAGCAGCGCCCTAGGCGGGAGTACCGGGGAGCTGTTTTTT. Drawing the rest from reference TRBV7-9 and TRBJ2-2, the complete variable domain is DTGVSQNPRHKITKRGQNVTFRCDPISEHNRLYWYRQTLGQGPEFLTYFQNEAQLEKSRLLSDRFSAERPKGSFSTLEIQRTEQGDSAMYLCASSALGGSTGELFFGEGSRLTVL.

The J gene is TRBJ2-5, the V gene TRBV7-8, with TRBD1 matching 9 bases. Germline-derived CDR1 and CDR2 are SGHVS and FQNEAQ. V shed 5 bases and J 4 bases; nucleotides not matched to a gene: 8. The CDR3 covers 15 residues. The CDR3: CASSLEPGQGETQYF. The CDR3 region has the DNA TGTGCCAGCAGCCTCGAGCCGGGACAGGGAGAGACCCAGTACTTC.

The chain couples TRBV4-2 to TRBJ2-1; TRBD2 might be the D (5 bases). Trimming removed 3 bases from V and 9 bases from J, with 18 bases in between. The CDR3 runs 15 residues. CDR1 and CDR2 from the germline V gene are LGHNA and YNFKEQ. CDR3 residues: CASSQGLGLPGEQFF. CDR3 DNA sequence: TGTGCCAGCAGCCAGGGTTTAGGACTGCCTGGTGAGCAGTTCTTC.

The chain recombines TRBV5-1 with TRBJ2-7; 12 nucleotides align to TRBD2. J gave up 3 bases and V 3 bases, and 10 bases lay outside the gene matches. From germline, CDR1 is SGHRS and CDR2 YFSETQ. The CDR3 is 17 residues long. The CDR3 here is CASSSQETTSGGYEQYF. For the CDR3, the DNA is TGCGCCAGCAGCTCGCAAGAAACGACTAGCGGGGGCTACGAGCAGTACTTC.

The gene calls are TRBV29-1 and TRBJ1-4; D gene unclear. V lost 0 bases to trimming and J lost 5 bases, with 10 bases between them. The germline V gene has CDR1 SQVTM and CDR2 ANQGSEA. The CDR3 loop spans 14 amino acids. The DNA for the CDR3 is TGCAGCGTTGAAGACGGCAGCGGGAATGAAAAACTGTTTTTT. This encodes CSVEDGSGNEKLFF.

This chain connects TRBV3-1 (or the pseudogene TRBV3-2) to TRBJ1-1, with a weak D call TRBD1 (5 bases). V lost 4 bases, J lost 2 bases, and 17 bases lay in between. CDR1 LGHDT and CDR2 YNNKEL come from the germline V gene (reference sequence). The CDR3 has 16 amino acids. CDR3: CASSPLIGETNTEAFF. The CDR3 coding sequence is TGTGCCAGCAGCCCTCTCATAGGGGAAACTAACACTGAAGCTTTCTTT.

The genes are TRBV11-2 and TRBJ2-5; TRBD2 is a possible D gene (6 bases). The V end lost 1 base, the J end lost 6 bases, and 15 bases lay between the germline ends. The V gene's germline CDR1 is SGHAT and CDR2 FQNNGV. CDR3 size: 15 residues. The CDR3 protein is CASSLGTGVQKTQYF. CDR3 DNA sequence: TGTGCCAGCAGCTTAGGCACGGGAGTACAAAAGACCCAGTACTTC.

The chain employs TRBV18 and TRBJ2-1, with 7 bases lining up with TRBD1. The length of the CDR3 is 16 residues. Germline V gives CDR1 KGHSH, CDR2 LQKENI. J gave up 5 bases and V 3 bases, and 10 bases lay outside the gene matches. Here the CDR3 reads CASSPEDRETNNEQFF. Written as DNA, the CDR3 is TGTGCCAGCTCACCCGAAGACAGGGAGACCAACAATGAGCAGTTCTTC.

V gene TRBV15 combines with J gene TRBJ2-7; maybe TRBD2 (5 bases). Trimming stripped 4 bases from V and 0 bases from J, with 13 bases between. The CDR3 spans 15 residues. Germline V gives CDR1 LNHNV, CDR2 YYDKDF (reference sequence). CDR3 region: CATSMGPGSSYEQYF. As DNA, the CDR3 is TGTGCCACCAGCATGGGCCCTGGGAGCTCCTACGAGCAGTACTTC.